The 20 T cell receptor beta chains in this list originate from one sample, sequenced in a study of cytomegalovirus exposure and HLA in healthy donors. Produced via immunoSEQ multiplex PCR; TCRdb's table is partial and in-frame only. This table holds 250,000 to 350,000 clones, roughly nine tenths found once. The sequenced sample was PBMCs. The receptors here all came from a woman aged 30 to 39 in good health and CMV-seropositive.

The chain uses TRBV30 and TRBJ2-5; no clear D gene. Per the germline V gene, CDR1 is GTSNPN and CDR2 is SVGIG (reference sequence). Deletions cut 2 bases from V and 3 bases from J, with 10 bases between. This CDR3 comprises 13 residues. The CDR3 nucleotides read TGTGCCTGGAGTTCTAGGCGGAAAGAGACCCAGTACTTC. Residues: CAWSSRRKETQYF.

This chain uses TRBV5-1 with TRBJ1-4; D unclear. CDR1 is SGHRS and CDR2 is YFSETQ in the germline V gene. V was shortened by 2 bases and J by 8 bases, with 7 bases between the two germline ends. This CDR3 spans 12 amino acids. The DNA for the CDR3 is TGCGCCAGCAGCTTTTCAGCGGAAAAACTGTTTTTT. It translates to CASSFSAEKLFF.

The rearrangement uses TRBV5-1 and TRBJ2-5, with D perhaps TRBD1 or TRBD2 (7 bases each). The CDR3 is made up of 15 amino acids. The germline V gene encodes CDR1 SGHRS and CDR2 YFSETQ. Trimming cost V 0 bases and J 2 bases, with 11 bases left between them. The CDR3 protein is CASSLDRGGQETQYF. The CDR3 nucleotides are TGCGCCAGCAGCTTGGACAGGGGAGGGCAAGAGACCCAGTACTTC.

This clone is a singleton in its sample. This same CDR3 is encoded by further DNA sequences in the sample. The rearrangement links TRBV4-3 to TRBJ2-7; D is uncertain. The CDR3 totals 13 residues. Trimming left V 1 base short and J 4 bases short, with 8 bases between. CDR1 is LGHNA and CDR2 is YSLEER in the germline V gene. CDR3 residues: CASSQGLGYEQYF. The CDR3, as DNA: TGCGCCAGCAGCCAAGGATTGGGATACGAGCAGTACTTC.

The chain has TRBV30 and TRBJ1-1, with TRBD1 identical over 9 bases. Trimming cost V 3 bases and J 4 bases; bases outside gene matches: 3. Germline-derived CDR1 and CDR2 are GTSNPN and SVGIG (reference sequence). The CDR3 is made up of 13 amino acids. Here the CDR3 DNA reads TGTGCCTGGAGGGGACAGGGTCTCACTGAAGCTTTCTTT. It codes for CAWRGQGLTEAFF.

The chain employs TRBV6-5 and TRBJ2-2; 8 positions agree with TRBD1. V lost 4 bases and J lost 3; bases outside the gene matches: 1. This CDR3 contains 14 residues. Germline lookup yields CDR1 MNHEY and CDR2 SVGAGI. CDR3 protein: CASSSGGYTGELFF. Written as DNA, the CDR3 is TGTGCCAGCAGTTCAGGGGGCTACACCGGGGAGCTGTTTTTT.

The J gene is TRBJ1-1, the V gene TRBV27, with D possibly being TRBD1 (5 bases). Germline V gene sequence: CDR1 MNHEY, CDR2 SMNVEV (reference sequence). The ends were cut back, 6 bases at V and 4 bases at J, with 15 bases in the middle. This CDR3 comprises 14 residues. CDR3 nucleotide sequence: TGTGCCAGCAGCGCAGGGTTGTGGGGCACTGAAGCTTTCTTT. This codes for CASSAGLWGTEAFF.

This clone is a singleton in its sample. J is TRBJ2-3 and V is TRBV19, with TRBD2 as a possible D gene (5 bases). Germline CDR1 reads LNHDA; CDR2 reads SQIVND (reference sequence). The CDR3 has 13 amino acids. The V and J ends lost 8 bases and 2 bases respectively, with 11 bases between them. Here the CDR3 reads CASLGDITDTQYF. In DNA, the CDR3 is TGTGCCAGTCTGGGAGACATCACAGATACGCAGTATTTT.

The chain is built from TRBV28 and TRBJ1-2; no clear D gene. Germline CDR1 is MDHEN and CDR2 is SYDVKM. The CDR3 is 14 amino acids. Trimming cost V 1 base and J 0 bases, with 6 bases left between them. CDR3 residues: CASSLSEPNYGYTF. CDR3 bases: TGTGCCAGCAGTTTATCCGAGCCTAACTATGGCTACACCTTC.

This clone was counted once. This rearrangement joins TRBV27 to TRBJ2-1; the D is unclear. With 6 bases removed from V and 6 bases from J, the gap between germline ends came to 12 bases. This CDR3 spans 13 amino acids. Germline V gives CDR1 MNHEY, CDR2 SMNVEV (reference sequence). The CDR3 region has the DNA TGTGCCAGCAGCCTCTCGTACGGCAATGAGCAGTTCTTC. Residues: CASSLSYGNEQFF.

This sequence joins TRBV27 and TRBJ2-1; TRBD2 agrees at 9 bases. CDR1 is MNHEY and CDR2 is SMNVEV in the germline V gene (reference sequence). The V segment lost 2 bases and the J segment 8 bases; nucleotides outside the gene matches: 4. The length of the CDR3 is 14 residues. This chain's CDR3 is CASSLGSGSDEQFF. For the CDR3, the DNA is TGTGCCAGCAGTTTAGGTAGCGGGAGCGATGAGCAGTTCTTC.

The gene calls are TRBV5-1 and TRBJ2-1; TRBD2 matches at 7 bases. The CDR3 is made up of 15 amino acids. V dropped 4 bases and J dropped 5; count of bases not matched to a gene: 9. Germline V gene lookup returns CDR1 SGHRS and CDR2 YFSETQ. The CDR3 nucleotides are TGCGCCAGCAGCCTGGCGGCGGGAGCCGACAATGAGCAGTTCTTC. Translation: CASSLAAGADNEQFF. Drawing the rest from reference TRBV5-1 and TRBJ2-1, the complete variable domain is KAGVTQTPRYLIKTRGQQVTLSCSPISGHRSVSWYQQTPGQGLQFLFEYFSETQRNKGNFPGRFSGRQFSNSRSEMNVSTLELGDSALYLCASSLAAGADNEQFFGPGTRLTVL.

V gene TRBV6-1 combines with J gene TRBJ2-1; 11 nucleotides line up with TRBD2. The CDR3 totals 14 residues. The V gene end was trimmed by 10 bases and the J gene end by 12 bases; junction bases not matched to a gene: 14. Germline loops: CDR1 MNHNS, CDR2 SASEGT. CDR3 DNA sequence: TGTGCCACCCAGCACACTAGCGGGAGCTTAGGGCAGTTCTTC. It encodes CATQHTSGSLGQFF.

CDR3 nucleotides: TGTGCCTGGAGTCCATCCGGTGAAAAACTGTTTTTT. Translation: CAWSPSGEKLFF. The chain has TRBV30 and TRBJ1-4, with D unresolved. Germline lookup yields CDR1 GTSNPN and CDR2 SVGIG (reference sequence). Trimming removed 2 bases from V and 7 bases from J, with 8 bases in between. The CDR3 is 12 amino acids.

The genes are TRBV9 and TRBJ2-1; 8 nucleotides agree with TRBD2. This CDR3 has 15 residues. CDR1 is SGDLS and CDR2 is YYNGEE in the germline V gene. With 5 bases clipped from V and 9 bases from J, the junction kept 13 bases outside the gene matches. The CDR3 region has the DNA TGTGCCAGCAGTCCCACCGGGGGGGTGACTGGTGAGCAGTTCTTC. It encodes CASSPTGGVTGEQFF.

The rearrangement joins TRBV9 to TRBJ2-7; 8 bases align to TRBD1. Germline assignment: CDR1 SGDLS and CDR2 YYNGEE. V was pared by 0 bases and J by 3 bases, with 2 bases of the junction left unmatched. The CDR3 has 14 amino acids. The CDR3 is CASSVVDRGYEQYF. The CDR3 nucleotides read TGTGCCAGCAGCGTAGTAGACAGGGGCTACGAGCAGTACTTC.

The rearrangement links TRBV9 to TRBJ2-7, with D uncertain. Germline values: CDR1 SGDLS, CDR2 YYNGEE. Trimming took 0 bases from V and 0 from J, leaving 7 bases between them. The CDR3 length is 14 residues. The CDR3 DNA sequence: TGTGCCAGCAGCGTAGCATCGACCTCCTACGAGCAGTACTTC. This encodes CASSVASTSYEQYF.

The chain couples TRBV27 to TRBJ2-2; D unresolved. CDR1 is MNHEY and CDR2 is SMNVEV in the germline V gene (reference sequence). Trimming removed 5 bases at V and 1 base at J, with 2 bases between. CDR3 length equals 12 residues. The CDR3 sequence is CASSENTGELFF. The CDR3 DNA reads TGTGCCAGCAGTGAGAACACCGGGGAGCTGTTTTTT.

The chain is built from TRBV28 and TRBJ2-7, with 11 nucleotides matching TRBD2. V was pared by 7 bases and J by 2 bases, with 25 bases of the junction left unmatched. Germline-derived CDR1 and CDR2 are MDHEN and SYDVKM. The CDR3 extends over 21 amino acids. The CDR3 loop reads CASTPYPPRRGTSGRTYEQYF. The CDR3 DNA sequence: TGTGCCAGCACCCCCTATCCCCCACGACGGGGAACTAGCGGGAGAACCTACGAGCAGTACTTC.

As concerns this clone: Within the sample, other DNA sequences also encode this same CDR3. In DNA form, the CDR3 reads TGTGCCAGCAGCAGGGACAGCCTCTCTGGAAACACCATATATTTT. Translation: CASSRDSLSGNTIYF. The J gene is TRBJ1-3, the V gene TRBV6-5; 7 bases align to TRBD1. Germline-derived CDR1 and CDR2 are MNHEY and SVGAGI. The CDR3 sequence is 15 residues long. The V and J ends lost 6 bases and 0 bases, in that order; junction bases with no gene match: 5.